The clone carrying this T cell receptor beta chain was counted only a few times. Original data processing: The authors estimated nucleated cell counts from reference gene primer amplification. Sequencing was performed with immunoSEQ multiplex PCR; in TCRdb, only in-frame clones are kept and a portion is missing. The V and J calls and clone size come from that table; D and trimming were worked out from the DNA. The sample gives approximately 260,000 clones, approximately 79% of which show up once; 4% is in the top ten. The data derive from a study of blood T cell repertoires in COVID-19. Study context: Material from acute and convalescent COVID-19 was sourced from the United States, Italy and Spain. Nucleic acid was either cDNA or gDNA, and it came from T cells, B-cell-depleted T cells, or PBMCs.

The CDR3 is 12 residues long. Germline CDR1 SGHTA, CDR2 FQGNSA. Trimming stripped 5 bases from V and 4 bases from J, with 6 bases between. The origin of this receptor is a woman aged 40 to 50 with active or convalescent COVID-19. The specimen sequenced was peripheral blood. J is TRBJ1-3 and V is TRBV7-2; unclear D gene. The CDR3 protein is CASSNQGNTIYF. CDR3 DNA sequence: TGTGCCAGCAGCAACCAGGGAAACACCATATATTTT.